What follows are 10 T cell receptor beta chains derived from one specimen sequenced in a study of blood T cell repertoires in COVID-19. Profiled with immunoSEQ multiplex PCR; TCRdb holds only in-frame clones, not every one. Here the sample spans roughly 300,000 clones, 75% to 95% being singletons. The sample consisted of peripheral blood. These receptor sequences come from a woman aged 25 to 39 with COVID-19, enrolled during active disease.

This clone appeared once. Other DNA sequences in the sample encode the same CDR3. This chain connects TRBV11-3 to TRBJ1-1, with 8 bases lining up with TRBD1. The CDR3 consists of 13 residues. V shed 5 bases, J shed 5 bases, and the junction held 4 bases outside the gene matches. Germline-derived CDR1 and CDR2 are SGHNT and YENEEA. DNA of the CDR3: TGTGCCAGCAGCCCGGACAGGGAGACTGAAGCTTTCTTT. This encodes CASSPDRETEAFF.

The rearrangement joins TRBV21-1 to TRBJ1-1; the D call of TRBD1 is as the table states it, not checked on the DNA. TRBV21-1 is reported as a pseudogene. The CDR3 totals 14 residues. The CDR3 protein is CATATGDMNTEAFF. The CDR3 bases are TGTGCCACCGCTACAGGGGACATGAACACTGAAGCTTTCTTT.

The V call is TRBV5-5, the J call TRBJ1-4, with 10 bases identical to TRBD1. Unmatched junction bases numbered 8, after V lost 5 bases and J lost 7 bases. The CDR3 loop spans 15 amino acids. Germline-derived CDR1 and CDR2 are SGHKS and YYEKEE (reference sequence). In DNA, the CDR3 is TGTGCCAGCAGACCGACAGGGGGCGGGTTTGAAAAACTGTTTTTT. Translation gives CASRPTGGGFEKLFF. Variable domain in full (rest from reference TRBV5-5 and TRBJ1-4): DAGVTQSPTHLIKTRGQQVTLRCSPISGHKSVSWYQQVLGQGPQFIFQYYEKEERGRGNFPDRFSARQFPNYSSELNVNALLLGDSALYLCASRPTGGGFEKLFFGSGTQLSVL.

The gene calls are TRBV5-4 and TRBJ2-1; TRBD2 is a possible D gene (7 bases). This CDR3 has 15 amino acids. V lost 9 bases to trimming and J lost 5 bases, with 21 bases between them. Germline V gene lookup returns CDR1 SGHNT and CDR2 YYREEE (reference sequence). CDR3 sequence: CATSTRGGDHNEQFF. DNA of the CDR3: TGTGCCACCTCCACGAGGGGGGGAGACCACAATGAGCAGTTCTTC. Combining the CDR3 with reference TRBV5-4 and TRBJ2-1 gives the whole variable domain ETGVTQSPTHLIKTRGQQVTLRCSSQSGHNTVSWYQQALGQGPQFIFQYYREEENGRGNFPPRFSGLQFPNYSSELNVNALELDDSALYLCATSTRGGDHNEQFFGPGTRLTVL.

This chain joins TRBV5-6 and TRBJ2-7; no definite D call. The CDR3 has 13 residues. Germline loops: CDR1 SGHDT, CDR2 YYEEEE. V gave up 5 bases and J gave up 3 bases, with 12 bases separating them. CDR3 amino acids: CASSRQSDYEQYF. The CDR3 DNA follows: TGTGCCAGCAGTCGGCAGAGCGACTACGAGCAGTACTTC. The whole variable domain, remainder taken from reference TRBV5-6 and TRBJ2-7, is DAGVTQSPTHLIKTRGQQVTLRCSPKSGHDTVSWYQQALGQGPQFIFQYYEEEERQRGNFPDRFSGHQFPNYSSELNVNALLLGDSALYLCASSRQSDYEQYFGPGTRLTVT.

The chain is built from TRBV5-1 and TRBJ1-2; tentatively, D is TRBD1 (5 bases). Germline values: CDR1 SGHRS, CDR2 YFSETQ. This CDR3 spans 12 amino acids. The germline V and J ends were trimmed by 7 bases and 5 bases, with 12 bases remaining between them. This CDR3 reads CASQDRDYGYTF. The CDR3 nucleotides read TGCGCCAGCCAAGACAGAGATTATGGCTACACCTTC.

The gene calls are TRBV5-5 and TRBJ2-1; 12 bases map to TRBD2. The CDR3 totals 15 residues. With V trimmed by 4 bases and J by 4 bases, 3 bases remained unmatched. Germline V gene sequence: CDR1 SGHKS, CDR2 YYEKEE (reference sequence). The CDR3 DNA reads as TGTGCCAGCAGCACCGGGACTAGCGGGTACAATGAGCAGTTCTTC. Its translation is CASSTGTSGYNEQFF.

This chain joins TRBV10-1 and TRBJ1-1, with 9 bases aligning to TRBD1. Trimming removed 5 bases from V and 1 base from J; junction bases left unmatched: 5. The CDR3 loop spans 15 amino acids. CDR1 and CDR2 from the germline V gene are WNHNN and SYGVQD (reference sequence). The CDR3: CASSPRTGANTEAFF. The CDR3 nucleotides read TGCGCCAGCAGTCCGCGGACAGGGGCGAACACTGAAGCTTTCTTT.

This chain uses TRBV27 with TRBJ2-7; D perhaps matches TRBD1 (5 bases). Germline CDR1 MNHEY, CDR2 SMNVEV (reference sequence). V lost 2 bases to trimming and J lost 2 bases, with 7 bases between them. The CDR3 sequence is 13 residues long. The CDR3 region has the DNA TGTGCCAGCAGTTTAAAGACAGCCTACGAGCAGTACTTC. Amino acids: CASSLKTAYEQYF.

The chain has TRBV7-2 and TRBJ2-2; 11 bases align to TRBD2. The germline V gene encodes CDR1 SGHTA and CDR2 FQGNSA. The V segment lost 5 bases and the J segment 1 base; nucleotides outside the gene matches: 6. This CDR3 spans 17 amino acids. Written as DNA, the CDR3 is TGTGCCAGCAGCCGTTACCTAGCGGGAGGGAACACCGGGGAGCTGTTTTTT. As protein: CASSRYLAGGNTGELFF. Combining the CDR3 with reference TRBV7-2 and TRBJ2-2 gives the whole variable domain GAGVSQSPSNKVTEKGKDVELRCDPISGHTALYWYRQSLGQGLEFLIYFQGNSAPDKSGLPSDRFSAERTGGSVSTLTIQRTQQEDSAVYLCASSRYLAGGNTGELFFGEGSRLTVL.